This T cell receptor (beta chain) emerged from a study of blood T cells in healthy people across ages. This clonotype turned up a few times. PCR was performed a second time for roughly 7 to 11 cycles using a sample-barcoded 5' primer and a J-beta primer mix. From each sample, at least 2.5 million paired-end reads containing CDR3 were obtained. Via MiXCR, TCRdb re-called the 5' RACE reads, giving one row per CDR3 protein. The sample contains 1.8 million or so distinct CDR3 sequences, around 40% of which appear only once. The length of the CDR3 is 13 residues. The V call is TRBV21-1, the J call TRBJ1-6; TRBD1 is the table's D call and was not checked against the DNA. TRBV21-1 is designated a pseudogene. This TCR came from a human donor in good health. Sequencing was performed on blood. CDR3 amino acids: CASRGQVYSPLHF. The CDR3 DNA is TGTGCCAGCAGAGGACAGGTGTATTCACCCCTCCACTTT.